This note documents a single TCR beta chain sequence. This entry belongs to a study of cytomegalovirus exposure and HLA in healthy donors. With 60 Vbeta and 13 Jbeta primers, the PCR was carried out. Generated by immunoSEQ multiplex PCR, the TCRdb table keeps only in-frame clones and is missing some. Of approximately 180,000 clones in the sample, around 75% were seen once. The source is a woman aged 50 to 60 in good health and CMV-seronegative. What was sequenced was PBMCs.

The CDR3 here is CASSQVLREAADTQYF. CDR3 DNA: TGTGCCAGCAGCCAAGTTTTACGGGAGGCCGCAGATACGCAGTATTTT. The chain joins TRBV14 to TRBJ2-3; 7 bases align to TRBD2. Looked up from germline, CDR1 is SGHDN and CDR2 is FVKESK. The ends lost 1 base at V and 4 bases at J; junction bases unmatched: 8. This CDR3 comprises 16 residues.